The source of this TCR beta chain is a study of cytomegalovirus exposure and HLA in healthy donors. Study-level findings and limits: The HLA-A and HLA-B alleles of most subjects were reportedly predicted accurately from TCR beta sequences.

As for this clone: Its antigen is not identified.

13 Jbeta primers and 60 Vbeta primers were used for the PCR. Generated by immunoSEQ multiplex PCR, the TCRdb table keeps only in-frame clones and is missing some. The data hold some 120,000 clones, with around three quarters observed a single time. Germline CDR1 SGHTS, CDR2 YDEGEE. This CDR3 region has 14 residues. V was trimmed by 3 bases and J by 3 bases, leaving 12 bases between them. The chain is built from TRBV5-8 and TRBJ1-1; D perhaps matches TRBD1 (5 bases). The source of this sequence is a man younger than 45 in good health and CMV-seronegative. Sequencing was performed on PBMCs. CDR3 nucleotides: TGTGCCAGCAGCTCAATCAGGGATTACACTGAAGCTTTCTTT. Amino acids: CASSSIRDYTEAFF.